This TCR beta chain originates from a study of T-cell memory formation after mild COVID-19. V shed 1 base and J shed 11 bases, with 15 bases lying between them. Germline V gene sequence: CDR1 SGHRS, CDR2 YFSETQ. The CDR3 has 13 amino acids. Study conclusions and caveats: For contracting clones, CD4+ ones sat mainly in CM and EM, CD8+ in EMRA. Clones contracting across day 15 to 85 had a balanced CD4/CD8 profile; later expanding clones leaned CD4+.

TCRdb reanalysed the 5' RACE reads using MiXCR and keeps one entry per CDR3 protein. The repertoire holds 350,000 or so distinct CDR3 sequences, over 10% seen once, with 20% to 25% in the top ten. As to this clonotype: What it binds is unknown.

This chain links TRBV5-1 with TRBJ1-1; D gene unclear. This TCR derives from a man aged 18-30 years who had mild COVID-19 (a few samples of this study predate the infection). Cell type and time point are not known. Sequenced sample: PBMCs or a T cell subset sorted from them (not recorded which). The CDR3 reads CASSLPDASGAFF. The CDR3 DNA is TGCGCCAGCAGCTTGCCGGACGCCTCTGGCGCTTTCTTT.